Below are 24 T cell receptor beta chains sequenced from a single sample in a study of PD-1 blockade in mismatch repair-deficient tumors (dated 2017 in TCRdb). Receptors were amplified or captured by the immunoSEQ multiplex PCR assay. The source is immuneACCESS, and TCRdb retained only in-frame sequences with V and J called. Part of the clones is not carried over; for the studies checked, unresolved V genes explain less than half of this, and the remainder is unexplained. Recorded for this sample are about 22,000 clones; roughly four fifths of them occurred a single time. The ten largest clones capture roughly a sixth of the sample. Sequencing was performed on peripheral blood, taken 2 weeks after starting pembrolizumab. All receptors derive from an adult with mismatch repair-deficient cancer.

Here the CDR3 DNA reads TGTGCCAGCAGTGAAATGGCTAGCGGGAGAGTTTACAATGAGCAGTTCTTC. It is translated as CASSEMASGRVYNEQFF. This rearrangement joins TRBV2 to TRBJ2-1; 10 bases agree with TRBD2. Germline-derived CDR1 and CDR2 are SNHLY and FYNNEI. The CDR3 covers 17 residues. J gave up 4 bases and V 2 bases, and 8 bases lay outside the gene matches.

This clone was counted once. The chain combines TRBV5-1 with TRBJ2-5; D unresolved. Trimming removed 4 bases at V and 5 bases at J, with 15 bases between. Germline V gene data show CDR1 as SGHRS and CDR2 as YFSETQ. The CDR3 is 14 amino acids. CDR3 nucleotides: TGCGCCAGCAGCCAGGACCCCCGGCGGGAGACCCAGTACTTC. This translates into CASSQDPRRETQYF.

This chain connects TRBV7-9 to TRBJ2-3; TRBD1 is a possible D gene (6 bases). The length of the CDR3 is 13 residues. CDR1 is SEHNR and CDR2 is FQNEAQ in the germline V gene (reference sequence). The V end was cut by 6 bases, the J end by 4 bases, with 11 bases between. The CDR3 DNA sequence: TGTGCCAGCAGTTTACAGGGTGCAGATACGCAGTATTTT. It specifies CASSLQGADTQYF.

Concerning this clone: Other DNA sequences in the sample encode the same CDR3. CDR3 residues: CASSVAPAGGSYNEQFF. The CDR3 DNA follows: TGTGCCAGCAGTGTCGCGCCGGCCGGGGGTTCCTACAATGAGCAGTTCTTC. V gene TRBV6-1 combines with J gene TRBJ2-1, with D possibly TRBD2 on 6 matching bases. V lost 4 bases and J lost 1, with 17 bases in between. This CDR3 contains 17 residues. The germline gives CDR1 MNHNS, CDR2 SASEGT.

DNA of the CDR3: TGTGCCAGCAGCTCCTCCGGGGGAGTAGCCAAAAACATTCAGTACTTC. Amino acid sequence: CASSSSGGVAKNIQYF. The J gene is TRBJ2-4, the V gene TRBV7-9, with a tentative D call TRBD2 (6 bases). The CDR3 runs to 16 residues. V lost 4 bases, J lost 0 bases, and 13 bases lay in between. Germline-derived CDR1 and CDR2 are SEHNR and FQNEAQ (reference sequence). The variable domain in full, with the rest retrieved from reference TRBV7-9 and TRBJ2-4, is DTGVSQNPRHKITKRGQNVTFRCDPISEHNRLYWYRQTLGQGPEFLTYFQNEAQLEKSRLLSDRFSAERPKGSFSTLEIQRTEQGDSAMYLCASSSSGGVAKNIQYFGAGTRLSVL.

This sequence joins TRBV7-8 and TRBJ2-7, with D perhaps TRBD2 (6 bases). From germline, CDR1 is SGHVS and CDR2 FQNEAQ. Trimming removed 0 bases at V and 4 bases at J, with 22 bases between. CDR3 size: 18 residues. CDR3 region: CASSLARVVGSRFYEQYF. Written as DNA, the CDR3 is TGTGCCAGCAGCTTAGCGCGGGTAGTCGGGAGTAGGTTTTACGAGCAGTACTTC.

This chain uses TRBV28 with TRBJ2-1, with a possible D match to TRBD1 (6 bases). CDR1 is MDHEN and CDR2 is SYDVKM in the germline V gene. The CDR3 runs to 14 residues. V gave up 5 bases and J gave up 7 bases, with 15 bases separating them. The CDR3 loop is CASSPLQGENEQFF. For the CDR3, the DNA is TGTGCCAGCAGTCCCCTACAGGGCGAAAATGAGCAGTTCTTC. The full variable domain, rest sourced from reference TRBV28 and TRBJ2-1, is DVKVTQSSRYLVKRTGEKVFLECVQDMDHENMFWYRQDPGLGLRLIYFSYDVKMKEKGDIPEGYSVSREKKERFSLILESASTNQTSMYLCASSPLQGENEQFFGPGTRLTVL.

Here the CDR3 reads CASSYDRGNSYEQYF. In nucleotides, the CDR3 is TGTGCCAGCAGCTACGACAGGGGAAACTCCTACGAGCAGTACTTC. V is TRBV28 and J is TRBJ2-7; 8 bases fit TRBD1. V lost 6 bases, J lost 0 bases, and 7 bases stayed unmatched. The CDR3 runs 15 residues. Germline loops: CDR1 MDHEN, CDR2 SYDVKM.

The chain employs TRBV29-1 and TRBJ2-7, with TRBD1 matching 11 bases. This CDR3 spans 13 amino acids. Trimming at V came to 7 bases and at J to 4 bases, leaving 6 bases not matched to a gene. Germline V CDR1 and CDR2: SQVTM, ANQGSEA. In DNA, the CDR3 is TGCAGCGCAGGGACAGGGGGTTTATACGAGCAGTACTTC. Translating gives CSAGTGGLYEQYF.

This clone was counted only a few times. The gene calls are TRBV7-6 and TRBJ2-7, with TRBD1 matching over 7 bases. This CDR3 has 13 amino acids. Trimming at V came to 5 bases and at J to 7 bases, leaving 8 bases not matched to a gene. Germline assignment: CDR1 SGHVS and CDR2 FNYEAQ. The CDR3 region is CASSPFGRGEQYF. The CDR3 nucleotides read TGTGCCAGCAGCCCCTTCGGCAGGGGGGAGCAGTACTTC.

The V and J genes are TRBV4-1 and TRBJ2-7; TRBD1 might be the D (6 bases). CDR3 size: 14 residues. Trimming left V 4 bases short and J 2 bases short, with 12 bases between. Per the germline V gene, CDR1 is MGHRA and CDR2 is YSYEKL. CDR3: CASSLGGRAYEQYF. CDR3 nucleotide sequence: TGCGCCAGCAGCCTTGGGGGCAGGGCCTACGAGCAGTACTTC.

This clone was seen just once. The chain carries TRBV7-2 and TRBJ2-1; D remains ambiguous. Trimming stripped 2 bases from V and 4 bases from J, with 3 bases between. The germline V gene encodes CDR1 SGHTA and CDR2 FQGNSA. The CDR3 has 12 amino acids. CDR3 sequence (DNA): TGTGCCAGCAGCTTAACATACAATGAGCAGTTCTTC. Translated: CASSLTYNEQFF.

This clone was observed a few times. J is TRBJ2-3 and V is TRBV5-5, with 7 bases fitting TRBD2. The V and J ends lost 4 bases and 3 bases, in that order; junction bases with no gene match: 8. Germline V gene lookup returns CDR1 SGHKS and CDR2 YYEKEE (reference sequence). The CDR3 runs to 15 residues. The CDR3 sequence is CASSPHGRETDTQYF. For the CDR3, the DNA is TGTGCCAGCAGCCCACACGGGCGGGAGACAGATACGCAGTATTTT.

The rearrangement uses TRBV30 and TRBJ2-1; TRBD1 matches 11 bases. Germline assignment: CDR1 GTSNPN and CDR2 SVGIG (reference sequence). The CDR3 extends over 15 amino acids. V dropped 1 base and J dropped 4; count of bases not matched to a gene: 3. CDR3 residues: CAWSEGTGGYNEQFF. The CDR3 DNA reads TGTGCCTGGAGTGAGGGGACAGGGGGATACAATGAGCAGTTCTTC.

This clone was found a few times. V usage is TRBV4-3 and J usage is TRBJ2-1; 10 bases line up with TRBD2. The CDR3 has 17 amino acids. The germline V gene has CDR1 LGHNA and CDR2 YSLEER. The V gene end was trimmed by 0 bases and the J gene end by 1 base; junction bases not matched to a gene: 3. As DNA, the CDR3 is TGCGCCAGCAGCCAAGATCCTAGCGGGAGTTCCTACAATGAGCAGTTCTTC. Translating gives CASSQDPSGSSYNEQFF.

This chain links TRBV7-8 with TRBJ1-5; D not resolved. The CDR3 is 13 residues long. CDR1 and CDR2 (germline): SGHVS, FQNEAQ. V was trimmed by 7 bases and J by 7 bases, leaving 14 bases between them. CDR3 bases: TGTGCCAGCAACCGGGCCCTGGGCCAGCCCCAGCATTTT. Translated: CASNRALGQPQHF.

Remarks on this clone: One junction end disagrees with the germline gene, perhaps due to a read error. V and J are TRBV6-1 and TRBJ2-7, with a weak D call TRBD2 (5 bases). The length of the CDR3 is 12 residues. Germline CDR1 is MNHNS and CDR2 is SASEGT. This chain's CDR3 is CASSETGWSRNF. CDR3 in DNA: TGTGCCAGCAGTGAAACGGGATGGAGCCGGAACTTC.

V is TRBV4-2 and J is TRBJ2-7; 7 bases align to TRBD1. Germline V gene data show CDR1 as LGHNA and CDR2 as YNFKEQ. V lost 3 bases and J lost 4; bases outside the gene matches: 18. The CDR3 runs 18 residues. The CDR3 protein is CASSQYPAFWDRDYEQYF. CDR3 sequence (DNA): TGTGCCAGCAGCCAGTACCCGGCATTTTGGGACAGAGATTACGAGCAGTACTTC.

Here the CDR3 DNA reads TGTGCCAGCAGACCCCGGAGCGGTGAGCAGTTCTTC. Its protein is CASRPRSGEQFF. This rearrangement joins TRBV2 to TRBJ2-1; D may be TRBD2 (5 bases). V was shortened by 6 bases and J by 9 bases, with 12 bases between the two germline ends. Germline V gene lookup returns CDR1 SNHLY and CDR2 FYNNEI. CDR3 length: 12 residues.

In its sample, this clone was seen once. The chain recombines TRBV7-9 with TRBJ2-1, with 12 bases matching TRBD2. V was pared by 5 bases and J by 15 bases, with 17 bases of the junction left unmatched. CDR3 length equals 16 residues. Looked up from germline, CDR1 is SEHNR and CDR2 is FQNEAQ (reference sequence). The CDR3 region has the DNA TGTGCCAGCAGCCCCCCTTCGCTAGCGGGAGGGCCGGGGGGGTTCTTC. Protein sequence: CASSPPSLAGGPGGFF.

This chain links TRBV28 with TRBJ2-7; 7 nucleotides match TRBD2. CDR1 is MDHEN, CDR2 SYDVKM, per germline. The J segment lost 4 bases and the V segment lost 4 bases, leaving 7 bases of the junction unmatched. The CDR3 consists of 14 residues. Written as DNA, the CDR3 is TGTGCCAGCAGTTCGAGGGAGGGCCGTTACGAGCAGTACTTC. This sequence encodes CASSSREGRYEQYF.

The genes are TRBV30 and TRBJ2-2; D is uncertain. Per germline, CDR1 GTSNPN and CDR2 SVGIG (reference sequence). The CDR3 is 13 amino acids. Trimming took 1 base from V and 6 from J, leaving 9 bases between them. CDR3 bases: TGTGCCTGGAGTGGATCGTTCGCCGGGGAGCTGTTTTTT. This sequence encodes CAWSGSFAGELFF.

This chain connects TRBV4-3 to TRBJ2-2, with D hard to call. The germline V gene encodes CDR1 LGHNA and CDR2 YSLEER. The V end was cut by 2 bases, the J end by 4 bases, with 8 bases between. The CDR3 has 14 amino acids. In nucleotides, the CDR3 is TGCGCCAGCAGCCAAAGTGAGGCCACCGGGGAGCTGTTTTTT. Amino acids: CASSQSEATGELFF.

This clone was observed once. The rearrangement links TRBV7-2 to TRBJ2-7; TRBD2 matches at 13 bases. Looked up from germline, CDR1 is SGHTA and CDR2 is FQGNSA. The V and J ends lost 6 bases and 1 base, in that order; junction bases with no gene match: 6. The CDR3 has 16 residues. The CDR3 loop is CASSQGLAGASYEQYF. As DNA, the CDR3 is TGTGCCAGCAGTCAAGGACTAGCGGGAGCGTCCTACGAGCAGTACTTC.